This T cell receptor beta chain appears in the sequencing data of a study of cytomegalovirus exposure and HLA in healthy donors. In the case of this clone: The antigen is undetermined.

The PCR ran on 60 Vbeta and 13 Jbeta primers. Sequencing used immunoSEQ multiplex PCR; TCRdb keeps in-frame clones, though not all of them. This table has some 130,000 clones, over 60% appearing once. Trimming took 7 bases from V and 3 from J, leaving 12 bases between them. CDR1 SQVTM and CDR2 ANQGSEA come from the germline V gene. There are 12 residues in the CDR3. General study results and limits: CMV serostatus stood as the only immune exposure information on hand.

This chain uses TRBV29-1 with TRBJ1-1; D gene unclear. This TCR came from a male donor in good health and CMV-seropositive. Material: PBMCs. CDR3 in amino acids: CSARWRDTEAFF. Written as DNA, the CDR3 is TGCAGCGCCCGATGGAGAGACACTGAAGCTTTCTTT.